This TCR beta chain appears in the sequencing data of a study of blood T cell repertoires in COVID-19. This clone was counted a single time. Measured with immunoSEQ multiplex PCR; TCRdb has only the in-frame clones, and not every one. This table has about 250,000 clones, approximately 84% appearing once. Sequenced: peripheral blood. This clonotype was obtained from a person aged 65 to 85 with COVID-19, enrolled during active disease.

In nucleotides, the CDR3 is TGTGCCAGCGGGGGCAGCACCGGGGAGCTGTTTTTT. Amino acid sequence: CASGGSTGELFF. V and J are TRBV6-6 and TRBJ2-2; the D gene is possibly TRBD1 (6 bases). The CDR3 extends over 12 amino acids. Trimming took off 8 bases at V and 4 bases at J, with 8 bases between the two ends. The germline V gene encodes CDR1 MNHNY and CDR2 SVGAGI (reference sequence).